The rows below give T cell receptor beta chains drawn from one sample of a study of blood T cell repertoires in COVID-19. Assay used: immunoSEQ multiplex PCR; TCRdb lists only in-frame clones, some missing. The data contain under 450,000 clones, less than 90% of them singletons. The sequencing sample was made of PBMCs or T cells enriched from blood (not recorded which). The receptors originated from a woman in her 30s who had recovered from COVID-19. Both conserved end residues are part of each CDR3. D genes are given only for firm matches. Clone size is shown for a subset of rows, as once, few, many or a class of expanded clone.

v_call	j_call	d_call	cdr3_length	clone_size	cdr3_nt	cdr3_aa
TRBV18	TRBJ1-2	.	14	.	TGTGCCAGCTCACCCTCACAGGAATCCTATGGCTACACCTTC	CASSPSQESYGYTF
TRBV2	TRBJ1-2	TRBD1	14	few	TGTGCCAGCAGGGAAGGGACAGGGGGACTTGGCTACACCTTC	CASREGTGGLGYTF
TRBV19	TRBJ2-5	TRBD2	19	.	TGTGCCAGTAGTATAGACGGGACTAGCGGGGGCCGTTACCAAGAGACCCAGTACTTC	CASSIDGTSGGRYQETQYF
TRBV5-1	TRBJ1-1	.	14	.	TGCGCCAGCAGCAGCGGGGGACGGAACACTGAAGCTTTCTTT	CASSSGGRNTEAFF
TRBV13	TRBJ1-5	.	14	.	TGTGCCAGCAGCCCCTCGGGGTTAAATCAGCCCCAGCATTTT	CASSPSGLNQPQHF
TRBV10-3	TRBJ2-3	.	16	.	TGTGCCATCAGTGTTAGCCTCACTTACCTCACAGATACGCAGTATTTT	CAISVSLTYLTDTQYF
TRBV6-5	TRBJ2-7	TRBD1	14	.	TGTGCCAGCAGTCCGGTCGGGACAGGGGAAGAGCAGTACTTC	CASSPVGTGEEQYF
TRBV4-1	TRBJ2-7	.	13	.	TGCGCCAGCAGCCAAAGGGGCTGGAGCGAGCAGTACTTC	CASSQRGWSEQYF
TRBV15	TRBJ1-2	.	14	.	TGTGCCACCAGCAGAGACCGGGGGGCCCATGGCTACACCTTC	CATSRDRGAHGYTF
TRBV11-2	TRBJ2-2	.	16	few	TGTGCCAGCAGCTTAGCACTTTTCACGAACACCGGGGAGCTGTTTTTT	CASSLALFTNTGELFF
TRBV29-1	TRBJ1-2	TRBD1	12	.	TGCAGCGTTGTACAGGGGAGAGCGGGCTACACCTTC	CSVVQGRAGYTF
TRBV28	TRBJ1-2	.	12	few	TGTGCCAGCAGTCTAAGGACCGGCGGGGGAATTTTC	CASSLRTGGGIF
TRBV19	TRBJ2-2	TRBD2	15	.	TGTGCCAGTCCCGCCAGCGGGATGAACACCGGGGAGCTGTTTTTT	CASPASGMNTGELFF
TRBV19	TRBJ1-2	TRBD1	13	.	TGTGCCAGTAGTAACCGGGACAGCTATGGCTACACCTTC	CASSNRDSYGYTF
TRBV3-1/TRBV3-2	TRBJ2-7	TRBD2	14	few	TGTGCCAGCAGCCAACGCGGGAGGGACTACGAGCAGTACTTC	CASSQRGRDYEQYF
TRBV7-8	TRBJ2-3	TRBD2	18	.	TGTGCCAGCAGCCTACCTGCTCTCCGCGGGGGGCCGGTAGATACGCAGTATTTT	CASSLPALRGGPVDTQYF
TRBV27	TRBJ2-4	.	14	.	TGTGCCAGCAGTTTAATCGGCGGGGAAAACATTCAGTACTTC	CASSLIGGENIQYF
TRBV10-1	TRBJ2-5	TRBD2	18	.	TGCGCCAGCAGCCCCGGGACTAGCGGGGGGGGATTGGGAGAGACCCAGTACTTC	CASSPGTSGGGLGETQYF
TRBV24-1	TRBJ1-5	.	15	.	TGTGCCACCAGTGAATCGGGGAATAGCAATCAGCCCCAGCATTTT	CATSESGNSNQPQHF
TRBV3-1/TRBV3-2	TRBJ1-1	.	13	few	TGTGCCAGCACCCCGTTCTTGGGGGGTGAAGCTTTCTTT	CASTPFLGGEAFF
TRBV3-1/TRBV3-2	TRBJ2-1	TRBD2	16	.	TGTGCCAGCAGCCAATCTAGCGGGGGGGCCTACAATGAGCAGTTCTTC	CASSQSSGGAYNEQFF
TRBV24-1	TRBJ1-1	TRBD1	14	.	TGTGCCACCAGTGATACCGGGACAGGCGAGGAGGCTTTCTTT	CATSDTGTGEEAFF
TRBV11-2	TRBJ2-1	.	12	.	TGTGCCAGCAGCTCGGGGGGCGATGAGCAGTTCTTC	CASSSGGDEQFF
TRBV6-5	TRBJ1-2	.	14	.	TGTGCCAGCATCCCCCAGGGGCGGAACTATGGCTACACCTTC	CASIPQGRNYGYTF
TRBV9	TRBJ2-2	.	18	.	TGTGCCAGCAGCGTAGACTCAAGGCAGGCGCCCCCCACCGGGGAGCTGTTTTTT	CASSVDSRQAPPTGELFF
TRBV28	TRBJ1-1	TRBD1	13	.	TGTGCCAGCAGTTTAATAGGGACAGGGGGTGCTTTCTTT	CASSLIGTGGAFF
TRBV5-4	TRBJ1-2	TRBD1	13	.	TGTGCCAGCAGACAGGGGGAGAACTATGGCTACACCTTC	CASRQGENYGYTF
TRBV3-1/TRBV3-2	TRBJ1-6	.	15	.	TGTGCCAGCAGCCAAGTTGGGGGGGGCAGTTCACCCCTCCACTTT	CASSQVGGGSSPLHF
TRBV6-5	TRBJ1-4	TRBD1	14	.	TGTGCCAGCAGTACAGGGGGCACTAATGAAAAACTGTTTTTT	CASSTGGTNEKLFF
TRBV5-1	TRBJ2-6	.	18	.	TGCGCCAGCAGACTTCTTCCAGGGGATAACTCTGGGGCCAACGTCCTGACTTTC	CASRLLPGDNSGANVLTF
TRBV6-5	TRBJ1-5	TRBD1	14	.	TGTGCCAGCAGCTCTACAGGGGTAGGACAGCCCCAGCATTTT	CASSSTGVGQPQHF
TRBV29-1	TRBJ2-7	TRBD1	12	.	TGCAGCGTTGAAGATGGGACAGGTGAGCAGTACTTC	CSVEDGTGEQYF
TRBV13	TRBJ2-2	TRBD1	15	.	TGTGCCAGCAGTTACCGGGACAGGAACACCGGGGAGCTGTTTTTT	CASSYRDRNTGELFF
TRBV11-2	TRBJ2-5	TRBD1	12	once	TGTGCCAGCAGCTTAGACGAGGACAGGGGGTACTTC	CASSLDEDRGYF
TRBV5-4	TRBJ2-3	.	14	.	TGTGCCAGCAGCTTCGCGGGGGCGACAGATACGCAGTATTTT	CASSFAGATDTQYF
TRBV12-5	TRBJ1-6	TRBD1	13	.	TGTGCTAGTGGTGCGGACAGGGGGTCACCCCTCCACTTT	CASGADRGSPLHF
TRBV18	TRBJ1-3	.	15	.	TGTGCCAGCTCACCCGGACTGATCTCTGGAAACACCATATATTTT	CASSPGLISGNTIYF
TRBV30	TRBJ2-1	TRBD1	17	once	TGTGCCTGGAGTCCCCCTTTCTCAGGACAGGAATACAATGAGCAGTTCTTC	CAWSPPFSGQEYNEQFF
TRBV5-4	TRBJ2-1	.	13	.	TGTGCCAGCAGCTCACCCGGTGGTGATGAGCAGTTCTTC	CASSSPGGDEQFF
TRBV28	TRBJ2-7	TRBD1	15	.	TGTGCCAGCAGTTTGGCCGGGACAGGGTTGGGCGAGCAGTACTTC	CASSLAGTGLGEQYF
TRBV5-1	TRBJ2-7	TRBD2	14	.	TGCGCCAGCAGCTCAGCGGGGTTGACCTACGAGCAGTACTTC	CASSSAGLTYEQYF